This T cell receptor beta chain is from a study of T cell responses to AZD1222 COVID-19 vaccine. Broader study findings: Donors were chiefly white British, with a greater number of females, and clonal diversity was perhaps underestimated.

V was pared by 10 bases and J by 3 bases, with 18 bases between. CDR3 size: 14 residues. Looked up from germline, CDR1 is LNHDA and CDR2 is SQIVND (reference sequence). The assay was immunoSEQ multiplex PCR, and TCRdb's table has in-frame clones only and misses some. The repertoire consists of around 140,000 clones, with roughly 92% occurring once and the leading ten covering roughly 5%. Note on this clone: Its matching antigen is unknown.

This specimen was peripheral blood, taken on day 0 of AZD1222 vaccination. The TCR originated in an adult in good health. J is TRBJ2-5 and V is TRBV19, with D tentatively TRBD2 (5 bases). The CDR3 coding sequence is TGTGCCACAAGGGAAAACAGACTAAAAGAGACCCAGTACTTC. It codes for CATRENRLKETQYF.